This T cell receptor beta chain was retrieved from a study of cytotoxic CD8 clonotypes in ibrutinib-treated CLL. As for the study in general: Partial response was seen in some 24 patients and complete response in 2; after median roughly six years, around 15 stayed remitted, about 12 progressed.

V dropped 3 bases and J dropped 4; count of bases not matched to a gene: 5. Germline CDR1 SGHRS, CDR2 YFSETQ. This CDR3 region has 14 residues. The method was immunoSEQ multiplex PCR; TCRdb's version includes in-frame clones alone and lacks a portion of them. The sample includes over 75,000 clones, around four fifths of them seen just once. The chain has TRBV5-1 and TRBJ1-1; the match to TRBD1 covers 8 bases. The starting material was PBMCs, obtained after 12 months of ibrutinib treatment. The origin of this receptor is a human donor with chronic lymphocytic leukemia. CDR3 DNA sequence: TGCGCCAGCAGCTATTCAGGGGGCATCACTGAAGCTTTCTTT. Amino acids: CASSYSGGITEAFF.